The T cell receptor (beta chain) described here comes from a study of T cell changes during pregnancy in multiple sclerosis. A few counts support this clone. V gave up 4 bases and J gave up 9 bases; unmatched junction bases: 8. CDR3 length: 14 residues. CDR1 is SGHKS and CDR2 is YYEKEE in the germline V gene (reference sequence). Using immunoSEQ multiplex PCR, the repertoire was profiled, and TCRdb retains in-frame clones only, with some absent. The table has under 45,000 clones, approximately 94% seen once. The source was CD4+ T cells from peripheral blood mononuclear cells, collected in the third trimester of pregnancy. This rearrangement joins TRBV5-5 to TRBJ2-2, with 8 bases matching TRBD1. The clonotype comes from a female donor with multiple sclerosis, enrolled in a pregnancy study. Here the CDR3 DNA reads TGTGCCAGCAGCCGAAATGGACAGGGAAGGGAGCTGTTTTTT. Translating gives CASSRNGQGRELFF.